The clone carrying this TCR beta chain was recorded a few times. Its specificity is unknown. This sample was included in a study of blood T cells in healthy people across ages. Background on the study: Capture by template switching was about one barcoded beta molecule per two T cells. Study-wide results and limits: Diversity was higher, and naive CD4+ cells more numerous, in long-lived donors than in aged donors. TCR beta diversity per million T cells fell roughly linearly with age.

Next came a second PCR, run for about 7 to 11 cycles, which used a sample-barcoded 5' primer along with a J-beta primer mix. MiXCR was run by TCRdb on the 5' RACE reads, yielding one entry per CDR3 protein. In the table there are about 680,000 distinct CDR3 sequences, 45% to 50% of which are singletons. The V gene's germline CDR1 is MNHEY and CDR2 SMNVEV (reference sequence). The CDR3 length is 20 residues. Trimming shortened V by 6 bases and J by 1 base, and 31 bases separated the two germline ends. This TCR was recovered from a woman between 55 and 75 years old in good health. The chain uses TRBV27 and TRBJ2-7, with D perhaps TRBD1 or TRBD2 (6 bases each). Specimen: blood. CDR3 sequence (DNA): TGTGCCAGCAGCCGAGGACTCAGGGGCGGCAGGGGAGGCCGGTCCTACGAGCAGTACTTC. Its translation: CASSRGLRGGRGGRSYEQYF.